Following are 28 T cell receptor beta chains from one sample sequenced in a study of OX40 agonist ivuxolimab in advanced cancers. The library was produced with the immunoSEQ multiplex PCR assay. TCRdb took this table from immuneACCESS and kept in-frame rearrangements with V and J called. Such tables lack part of the clones; where checked against another copy, unresolved V genes explain under half of the gap, and the rest is unexplained. This sample gives about 77,000 clones in total; approximately 95% of them show up just once. The ten largest clones represent approximately 0.32% of the sample. Sequencing was performed on CD4+ or CD8+ T cells sorted from blood, taken in a trial of the OX40 agonist ivuxolimab. These receptors were taken from an adult with an advanced solid tumor such as melanoma, head and neck, liver or kidney cancer.

The chain uses TRBV15 and TRBJ1-6; D uncertain. The V and J ends lost 8 bases and 0 bases respectively, with 11 bases between them. From germline, CDR1 is LNHNV and CDR2 YYDKDF (reference sequence). This CDR3 is built from 15 residues. The CDR3 nucleotides read TGTGCCACCGGTACCGCCCTCTCCTATAATTCACCCCTCCACTTT. Encoded protein: CATGTALSYNSPLHF.

This chain uses TRBV19 with TRBJ2-2; 8 bases map to TRBD1. V lost 3 bases, J lost 11 bases, and 20 bases stayed unmatched. The germline V gene encodes CDR1 LNHDA and CDR2 SQIVND (reference sequence). This CDR3 contains 18 residues. CDR3 residues: CASSMSGPGQGAPIELFF. CDR3 coding DNA: TGTGCCAGTAGTATGAGTGGGCCCGGACAGGGAGCACCGATAGAGCTGTTTTTT.

The chain employs TRBV6-5 and TRBJ2-3; 7 bases agree with TRBD1. From germline, CDR1 is MNHEY and CDR2 SVGAGI. The CDR3 is 16 amino acids. The V segment lost 0 bases and the J segment 6 bases; nucleotides outside the gene matches: 9. The CDR3 DNA follows: TGTGCCAGCAGTTACTCGCGTACAGGGGAAGTGGATACGCAGTATTTT. Its translation is CASSYSRTGEVDTQYF.

The chain links TRBV6-5 to TRBJ2-7; 7 nucleotides line up with TRBD1. Germline CDR1 MNHEY, CDR2 SVGAGI. J gave up 5 bases and V 6 bases, and 10 bases lay outside the gene matches. This CDR3 comprises 14 residues. Here the CDR3 DNA reads TGTGCCAGCAGCCTCCGGGACAGTATAAACGAGCAGTACTTC. Its translation: CASSLRDSINEQYF.

The J gene is TRBJ2-7, the V gene TRBV4-3; 13 bases are shared with TRBD2. The V gene end was trimmed by 3 bases and the J gene end by 6 bases; junction bases not matched to a gene: 2. Germline CDR1 and CDR2: LGHNA and YSLEER. The CDR3 loop spans 14 amino acids. DNA for the CDR3: TGCGCCAGCAGCCACGGGACTAGCGGGGTCGAGCAGTACTTC. It translates to CASSHGTSGVEQYF.

The chain carries TRBV30 and TRBJ2-5, with D perhaps assigned TRBD1 or TRBD2 (7 bases each). The germline V gene has CDR1 GTSNPN and CDR2 SVGIG (reference sequence). The CDR3 extends over 14 amino acids. The germline V and J ends were trimmed by 3 bases and 4 bases, with 15 bases remaining between them. CDR3 nucleotide sequence: TGTGCCTGGAGGGGGAGGGGGCCGGGAGAGACCCAGTACTTC. Translation gives CAWRGRGPGETQYF.

This chain links TRBV4-3 with TRBJ2-6, with D possibly called TRBD1 or TRBD2 (5 bases each). V was cut by 3 bases and J by 4 bases, with 22 bases left in between. Germline V CDR1 and CDR2: LGHNA, YSLEER. This CDR3 contains 19 residues. The CDR3 loop is CASSQGDAALMWGANVLTF. CDR3 in DNA: TGCGCCAGCAGCCAGGGGGACGCGGCGCTTATGTGGGGGGCCAACGTCCTGACTTTC.

This rearrangement joins TRBV29-1 to TRBJ2-5; no definite D call. V lost 7 bases, J lost 1 base, and 13 bases lay in between. The germline V gene encodes CDR1 SQVTM and CDR2 ANQGSEA. The CDR3 totals 13 residues. CDR3 sequence reads: CSAQSPGQETQYF. The CDR3 DNA reads as TGCAGCGCCCAAAGCCCGGGCCAAGAGACCCAGTACTTC.

J is TRBJ2-1 and V is TRBV6-5, with TRBD2 identical over 9 bases. CDR1 MNHEY and CDR2 SVGAGI come from the germline V gene. After removal of 6 bases from V and 3 bases from J, the junction contained 6 bases not matched to a gene. The CDR3 spans 15 residues. The CDR3 sequence is CASSSRLAVYNEQFF. The CDR3 region has the DNA TGTGCCAGCAGCTCGAGACTAGCGGTCTACAATGAGCAGTTCTTC.

V is TRBV13 and J is TRBJ2-7; D could derive from TRBD1 or TRBD2 (5 bases each). This CDR3 spans 16 amino acids. Germline V gene sequence: CDR1 PRHDT, CDR2 FYEKMQ (reference sequence). Trimming left V 1 base short and J 7 bases short, with 20 bases between. CDR3: CASSLDGGFSSGEQYF. The CDR3 DNA sequence: TGTGCCAGCAGCTTAGATGGGGGATTCTCATCGGGTGAGCAGTACTTC.

The chain joins TRBV6-1 to TRBJ2-7, with a tentative D call TRBD2 (6 bases). This CDR3 contains 15 residues. CDR1 is MNHNS and CDR2 is SASEGT in the germline V gene. V lost 3 bases and J lost 2, with 14 bases in between. Here the CDR3 DNA reads TGTGCCAGCAGTGATGGGGGGTCCCTTGCCTACGAGCAGTACTTC. This gives the protein CASSDGGSLAYEQYF.

The chain employs TRBV5-1 and TRBJ2-3; perhaps D is TRBD1 or TRBD2 (5 bases each). V lost 0 bases to trimming and J lost 3 bases, with 17 bases between them. The CDR3 runs 17 residues. CDR1 is SGHRS and CDR2 is YFSETQ in the germline V gene. CDR3 DNA sequence: TGCGCCAGCAGCTTGGATAGGGACGCCCCCAGGACAGATACGCAGTATTTT. It yields the protein CASSLDRDAPRTDTQYF.

V and J are TRBV25-1 and TRBJ2-1, with a possible D match to TRBD1 (5 bases). V was cut by 4 bases and J by 3 bases, with 10 bases left in between. Per germline, CDR1 MGHDK and CDR2 SYGVNS. The CDR3 loop spans 14 amino acids. CDR3 nucleotide sequence: TGTGCCAGCAGTGCAGGGCTGTTCTACAATGAGCAGTTCTTC. Amino acids: CASSAGLFYNEQFF.

The chain carries TRBV11-3 and TRBJ2-5; D unclear. Germline lookup yields CDR1 SGHNT and CDR2 YENEEA. The V end lost 1 base, the J end lost 6 bases, and 9 bases lay between the germline ends. The CDR3 spans 13 residues. DNA for the CDR3: TGTGCCAGCAGCTTAGGGTCTGTAAAGACCCAGTACTTC. Its translation is CASSLGSVKTQYF.

The CDR3, as DNA: TGTGCCAGTAGTATAGCCGTTTCCACAGATACGCAGTATTTT. Its translation is CASSIAVSTDTQYF. The chain has TRBV19 and TRBJ2-3, with D unclear. CDR3 length: 14 residues. The V end lost 1 base, the J end lost 2 bases, and 7 bases lay between the germline ends. Germline loops: CDR1 LNHDA, CDR2 SQIVND (reference sequence).

The rearrangement uses TRBV28 and TRBJ1-2; D ambiguous. Germline CDR1 is MDHEN and CDR2 is SYDVKM. The V gene lost 7 bases and the J gene lost 0 bases, with 15 bases spanning the gap. The CDR3 loop spans 15 amino acids. CDR3: CASTSWAGANYGYTF. The DNA for the CDR3 is TGTGCCAGCACCTCATGGGCAGGAGCTAACTATGGCTACACCTTC.

The J gene is TRBJ2-3, the V gene TRBV2; D is possibly TRBD1 (6 bases). The CDR3 length is 14 residues. Trimming pared 4 bases from V and 2 bases from J, leaving 10 bases between. Per germline, CDR1 SNHLY and CDR2 FYNNEI. In DNA, the CDR3 is TGTGCCAGCAGTGTCCAGGGGCTCACAGATACGCAGTATTTT. Protein: CASSVQGLTDTQYF.

This chain uses TRBV6-5 with TRBJ2-5; tentatively, D is TRBD2 (6 bases). The CDR3 is made up of 16 amino acids. The germline gives CDR1 MNHEY, CDR2 SVGAGI. V shed 4 bases and J shed 4 bases, with 19 bases lying between them. The CDR3 DNA is TGTGCCAGCAGTTCCGGGACTGCACTTACCGGAGAGACCCAGTACTTC. Translated, it gives CASSSGTALTGETQYF.

The V call is TRBV5-1, the J call TRBJ1-6, with 8 bases that match TRBD1. The CDR3 spans 15 residues. In germline, CDR1 is SGHRS, CDR2 YFSETQ. With V trimmed by 3 bases and J by 6 bases, 5 bases remained unmatched. The CDR3 loop is CASSSDRGSNSPLHF. Written as DNA, the CDR3 is TGCGCCAGCAGCTCAGACAGGGGATCTAATTCACCCCTCCACTTT.

On this clone itself: One end of the junction varies from germline; a read error may be responsible. The chain has TRBV7-2 and TRBJ2-1; 7 bases line up with TRBD2. There are 17 residues in the CDR3. Germline V gene sequence: CDR1 SGHTA, CDR2 FQGNSA. The CDR3 reads CAGSPRRGVGGDNEQFF. CDR3 nucleotides: TGTGCCGGCAGCCCCCGCCGGGGGGTTGGTGGCGACAATGAGCAGTTCTTC.

This clone was detected only once. The rearrangement links TRBV19 to TRBJ1-2, with D perhaps TRBD1 (5 bases). V lost 7 bases and J 2 bases, leaving 14 bases between the germline ends. The germline V gene has CDR1 LNHDA and CDR2 SQIVND (reference sequence). CDR3 length: 14 amino acids. The CDR3 region has the DNA TGTGCCAGTACTCCGACAGTGATAAACTATGGCTACACCTTC. It specifies CASTPTVINYGYTF. Using reference TRBV19 and TRBJ1-2 for the parts outside the CDR3, the full variable domain is DGGITQSPKYLFRKEGQNVTLSCEQNLNHDAMYWYRQDPGQGLRLIYYSQIVNDFQKGDIAEGYSVSREKKESFPLTVTSAQKNPTAFYLCASTPTVINYGYTFGSGTRLTVV.

The CDR3 region is CASSPDGSGANVLTF. For the CDR3, the DNA is TGTGCCAGCAGTCCAGACGGCTCTGGGGCCAACGTCCTGACTTTC. The chain has TRBV27 and TRBJ2-6, with D uncertain. V was clipped by 5 bases and J by 0 bases, with 8 bases between them. The CDR3 covers 15 residues. Germline V gene data show CDR1 as MNHEY and CDR2 as SMNVEV (reference sequence).

This rearrangement joins TRBV10-3 to TRBJ2-3, with TRBD2 identical over 9 bases. The CDR3 consists of 16 residues. Germline V gives CDR1 ENHRY, CDR2 SYGVKD. V dropped 7 bases and J dropped 1; count of bases not matched to a gene: 9. The CDR3 region has the DNA TGTGCCATCACCCCTGGACTAGCGAACGGCACAGATACGCAGTATTTT. Translating gives CAITPGLANGTDTQYF.

This clone was seen only once. The chain uses TRBV9 and TRBJ1-4; unclear D gene. The CDR3 runs to 13 residues. The V gene lost 0 bases and the J gene lost 8 bases, with 8 bases spanning the gap. Looked up from germline, CDR1 is SGDLS and CDR2 is YYNGEE. The CDR3 nucleotides are TGTGCCAGCAGCGTAGACCCTGGGGAAAAACTGTTTTTT. It is translated as CASSVDPGEKLFF.

The V gene is TRBV5-6, the J gene TRBJ2-3; a weak D match, TRBD2 (6 bases). The CDR3 loop spans 16 amino acids. The germline V gene encodes CDR1 SGHDT and CDR2 YYEEEE. Trimming removed 3 bases from V and 3 bases from J, with 17 bases in between. In DNA form, the CDR3 reads TGTGCCAGCAGCTCCTGGGGGGATTTTAGGACAGATACGCAGTATTTT. Residues: CASSSWGDFRTDTQYF.

V and J are TRBV2 and TRBJ2-7; D uncertain. Germline-derived CDR1 and CDR2 are SNHLY and FYNNEI. The CDR3 consists of 12 residues. Trimming took 6 bases from V and 7 from J, leaving 13 bases between them. In DNA, the CDR3 is TGTGCCAGCAGAAAGACTCTGGGGGAGCAGTACTTC. It is translated as CASRKTLGEQYF.

V is TRBV5-1 and J is TRBJ2-5; 10 bases match TRBD2. Germline V gene lookup returns CDR1 SGHRS and CDR2 YFSETQ. The CDR3 is 16 amino acids. V gave up 4 bases and J gave up 1 base; unmatched junction bases: 7. The CDR3 sequence: CASSPVLAGVQETQYF. As DNA, the CDR3 is TGCGCCAGCAGCCCAGTGCTAGCGGGGGTCCAAGAGACCCAGTACTTC.

The chain combines TRBV7-9 with TRBJ2-5, with 8 positions matching TRBD2. Germline V gene sequence: CDR1 SEHNR, CDR2 FQNEAQ (reference sequence). The CDR3 consists of 18 residues. V lost 5 bases, J lost 4 bases, and 18 bases stayed unmatched. The CDR3 loop is CASSPARTSIKIGETQYF. The CDR3, as DNA: TGTGCCAGCAGCCCGGCTCGGACTAGCATCAAGATAGGAGAGACCCAGTACTTC. The full variable domain, its missing parts supplied by reference TRBV7-9 and TRBJ2-5, is DTGVSQNPRHKITKRGQNVTFRCDPISEHNRLYWYRQTLGQGPEFLTYFQNEAQLEKSRLLSDRFSAERPKGSFSTLEIQRTEQGDSAMYLCASSPARTSIKIGETQYFGPGTRLLVL.